This T cell receptor beta chain is from a study of Graves' ophthalmopathy and Graves' hyperthyroidism. Ten or more counts support this clonotype. Its antigen is currently unknown. The V and J ends lost 5 bases and 4 bases, in that order; junction bases with no gene match: 10. This CDR3 contains 14 residues. Germline V CDR1 and CDR2: DFQATT, SNEGSKA (reference sequence). Ophthalmopathy not arising within 18 months of follow-up defined hyperthyroidism as stable. Transcripts of RNA were the source for amplifying TCR beta CDR3 regions. HTBI-primed RT-PCR formed the first round, and a multiplex PCR formed the second. TCRdb used MiXCR to reprocess the multiplex PCR reads, holding one entry per CDR3 protein. The sample includes 600,000 to 650,000 distinct CDR3 sequences, about a fifth seen only once; the top ten take 7.1%. Notes on the study in general: Blood samples also showed most expanded thyroid clonotypes exceeding 0.001 frequency. Ophthalmopathy was separated from stable hyperthyroidism by a 13-signature model with approximately 91% sensitivity and approximately 81% specificity.

The rearrangement links TRBV20-1 to TRBJ1-1; 7 nucleotides match TRBD1. This TCR was sampled from a woman under 30 with stable Graves' hyperthyroidism. Some clones in this sample may be carry-over from other donors' samples. The sequenced material came from peripheral blood. Here the CDR3 reads CSARKQGRGTEAFF. CDR3 nucleotides: TGCAGTGCTCGCAAACAGGGGAGAGGCACTGAAGCTTTCTTT.